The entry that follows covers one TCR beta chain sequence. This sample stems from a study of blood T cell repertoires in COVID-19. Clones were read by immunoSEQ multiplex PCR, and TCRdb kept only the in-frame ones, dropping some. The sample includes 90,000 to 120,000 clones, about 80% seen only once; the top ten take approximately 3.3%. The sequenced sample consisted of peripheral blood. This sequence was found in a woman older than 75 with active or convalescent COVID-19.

This chain's CDR3 is CATERELAKNIQYF. CDR3 DNA sequence: TGTGCCACTGAGCGGGAGCTAGCCAAAAACATTCAGTACTTC. The chain links TRBV24-1 to TRBJ2-4, with 8 nucleotides matching TRBD2. Per the germline V gene, CDR1 is KGHDR and CDR2 is SFDVKD. The CDR3 has 14 residues. V lost 10 bases and J lost 0; bases outside the gene matches: 4.